This T cell receptor beta chain was sequenced in a study of control samples from healthy donors and cancer patients. CDR3 size: 16 residues. The junction had 4 bases not matched to a gene; V was cut back by 3 bases and J by 5 bases. Germline V gives CDR1 KGHSH, CDR2 LQKENI. Libraries were prepared by immunoSEQ multiplex PCR; TCRdb keeps only in-frame clonotypes and omits some of them. The profile shows 55,000 to 70,000 clones, 91% of them singletons. This chain uses TRBV18 with TRBJ2-1; 13 bases line up with TRBD2. This sequence was found in a man aged 25-45 years with colorectal cancer. The sample was PBMCs. In DNA form, the CDR3 reads TGTGCCAGCTCACCTTGGACTAGCGGGGGAAACAATGAGCAGTTCTTC. Its protein is CASSPWTSGGNNEQFF.